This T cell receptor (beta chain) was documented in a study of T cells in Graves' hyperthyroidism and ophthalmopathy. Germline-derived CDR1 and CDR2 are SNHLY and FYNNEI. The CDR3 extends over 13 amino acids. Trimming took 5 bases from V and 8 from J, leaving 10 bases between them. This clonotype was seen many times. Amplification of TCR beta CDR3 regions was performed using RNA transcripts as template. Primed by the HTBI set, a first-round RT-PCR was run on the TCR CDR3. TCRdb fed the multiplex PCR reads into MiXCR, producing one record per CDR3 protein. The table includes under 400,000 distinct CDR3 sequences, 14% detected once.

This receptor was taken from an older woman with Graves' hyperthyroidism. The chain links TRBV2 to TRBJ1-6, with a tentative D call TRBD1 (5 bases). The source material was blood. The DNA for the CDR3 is TGTGCCAGCAGTCGAAGAGGGGATTCACCCCTCCACTTT. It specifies CASSRRGDSPLHF. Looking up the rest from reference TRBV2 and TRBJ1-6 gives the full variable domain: EPEVTQTPSHQVTQMGQEVILRCVPISNHLYFYWYRQILGQKVEFLVSFYNNEISEKSEIFDDQFSVERPDGSNFTLKIRSTKLEDSAMYFCASSRRGDSPLHFGNGTRLTVT.